This T cell receptor (beta chain) derives from a study of cytomegalovirus exposure and HLA in healthy donors. Regarding the study as a whole: The listing of 160 or so TCR beta chains classed them as cytomegalovirus-associated.

V dropped 5 bases and J dropped 7; count of bases not matched to a gene: 7. Germline CDR1 reads MNHEY; CDR2 reads SVGAGI. CDR3 length: 13 amino acids. Worth noting for this clone: Antigen unknown.

Primers: 60 Vbeta forward and 13 Jbeta reverse. The repertoire was sequenced with immunoSEQ multiplex PCR; TCRdb's copy has only in-frame clones and lacks some. Among 180,000 or so clones listed, roughly 80% were seen once. The sequence came from a woman aged 40 to 50 in good health and CMV-seropositive. This sequence joins TRBV6-5 and TRBJ1-2, with 7 positions matching TRBD1. Sequencing input: PBMCs. DNA for the CDR3: TGTGCCAGCAGTCCCCGAGGGGGCGGTGGCTACACCTTC. It translates to CASSPRGGGGYTF.